This T cell receptor beta chain was sequenced in a study of CD8 T cells in ankylosing spondylitis. The CDR3 sequence is 13 residues long. Germline CDR1 LNHDA, CDR2 SQIVND (reference sequence). V lost 0 bases to trimming and J lost 9 bases, with 9 bases between them. TCRdb itself ran the 5' RACE reads through MiXCR, one entry per CDR3 protein. The sample holds 150,000 to 200,000 distinct CDR3 sequences, roughly 18% seen once. This clonotype was counted ten times or more. V gene TRBV19 combines with J gene TRBJ2-1, with D possibly being TRBD2 (7 bases). Sample: blood, either unsorted or a sorted T cell fraction (not recorded which). The sequence derives from a male donor with ankylosing spondylitis or in good health (not recorded which). The CDR3 DNA reads as TGTGCCAGTAGTATAGAGAGGGGGGGTGAGCAGTTCTTC. It encodes CASSIERGGEQFF.